Shown below are 22 T cell receptor beta chains from a single sample sequenced in a study of T cells after yellow fever vaccination. TCRdb itself ran the 5' RACE reads through MiXCR, one entry per CDR3 protein. The sample has about 360,000 distinct CDR3 sequences; roughly 6.2% are singletons. The sequencing here drew on PBMCs, taken 5 days after the yellow fever booster vaccination. The source of these receptors is a man aged 25 to 40 who received the YFV17D yellow fever vaccine.

This clonotype came up a few times. V usage is TRBV19 and J usage is TRBJ2-7, with 11 positions matching TRBD1. With 1 base clipped from V and 6 bases from J, the junction kept 5 bases outside the gene matches. The germline V gene has CDR1 LNHDA and CDR2 SQIVND (reference sequence). The CDR3 covers 15 residues. CDR3 loop: CASSIAGQGAFEQYF. CDR3 in DNA: TGTGCCAGTAGTATAGCTGGACAGGGGGCTTTCGAGCAGTACTTC.

This clonotype showed up just a few times. CDR3 nucleotides: TGTGCCTGGAGAGTACAGGGCGGGAATGGCTACACCTTC. As protein: CAWRVQGGNGYTF. The V gene is TRBV30, the J gene TRBJ1-2, with a possible D match to TRBD1 (6 bases). This CDR3 is 13 amino acids long. Germline V CDR1 and CDR2: GTSNPN, SVGIG (reference sequence). V gave up 3 bases and J gave up 6 bases, with 14 bases separating them.

At least ten counts were recorded for this clonotype. The chain has TRBV29-1 and TRBJ2-5; 9 bases are shared with TRBD1. Germline loops: CDR1 SQVTM, CDR2 ANQGSEA. CDR3 size: 15 residues. V was pared by 6 bases and J by 0 bases, with 8 bases of the junction left unmatched. The CDR3 loop is CSVKAGTGYQETQYF. DNA of the CDR3: TGCAGCGTAAAAGCGGGGACAGGGTACCAAGAGACCCAGTACTTC.

This clonotype has only a few counts. The V and J genes are TRBV29-1 and TRBJ2-4; D ambiguous. V shed 3 bases and J shed 0 bases, with 12 bases lying between them. In germline, CDR1 is SQVTM, CDR2 ANQGSEA. The CDR3 runs to 15 residues. CDR3 sequence reads: CSVEGRSLAKNIQYF. CDR3 DNA: TGCAGCGTTGAGGGCAGGTCTCTAGCCAAAAACATTCAGTACTTC. The full variable domain, its missing parts supplied by reference TRBV29-1 and TRBJ2-4, is SAVISQKPSRDICQRGTSLTIQCQVDSQVTMMFWYRQQPGQSLTLIATANQGSEATYESGFVIDKFPISRPNLTFSTLTVSNMSPEDSSIYLCSVEGRSLAKNIQYFGAGTRLSVL.

The chain couples TRBV6-5 to TRBJ2-7; possible D gene TRBD1, 6 bases. The germline CDR1 and CDR2 sequences are MNHEY and SVGAGI. The CDR3 length is 16 residues. V was clipped by 0 bases and J by 0 bases, with 12 bases between them. CDR3 nucleotides: TGTGCCAGCAGTTACTCGGGGGCAGGGGCCTCCTACGAGCAGTACTTC. Amino acids: CASSYSGAGASYEQYF.

This clonotype was seen repeatedly, ten times or more. This CDR3 reads CASSWTGVHGELFF. Written as DNA, the CDR3 is TGTGCCAGCAGCTGGACAGGGGTCCACGGGGAGCTGTTTTTT. The chain uses TRBV5-6 and TRBJ2-2; 9 bases agree with TRBD1. Germline assignment: CDR1 SGHDT and CDR2 YYEEEE. The CDR3 runs 14 residues. V lost 3 bases to trimming and J lost 7 bases; unmatched junction nucleotides: 4.

This clonotype was picked up many times. The rearrangement uses TRBV20-1 and TRBJ2-3; maybe TRBD1 (6 bases). The germline V gene has CDR1 DFQATT and CDR2 SNEGSKA (reference sequence). The CDR3 is 12 residues long. Between the trimmed V and J ends, which lost 6 bases and 1 base, there was a span of 8 bases. In DNA, the CDR3 is TGCAGTGCGGACAGCCGCACAGATACGCAGTATTTT. This gives the protein CSADSRTDTQYF.

The rearrangement uses TRBV5-1 and TRBJ2-3; 10 nucleotides align to TRBD2. Germline trimming cut 3 bases from V and 2 bases from J; bases unmatched to any gene: 6. The germline V gene encodes CDR1 SGHRS and CDR2 YFSETQ. CDR3 length: 16 amino acids. As DNA, the CDR3 is TGCGCCAGCAGCTATCCGGGACTAGCGACCACAGATACGCAGTATTTT. Its protein is CASSYPGLATTDTQYF.

This clonotype was found many times. The chain is built from TRBV27 and TRBJ2-7; no definite D call. Germline values: CDR1 MNHEY, CDR2 SMNVEV (reference sequence). Trimming took 3 bases from V and 3 from J, leaving 6 bases between them. CDR3 size: 12 residues. The CDR3 nucleotides read TGTGCCAGCAGTTTTATAGGCTACGAGCAGTACTTC. Its protein product is CASSFIGYEQYF.

V usage is TRBV6-1 and J usage is TRBJ2-7; the match to TRBD2 covers 8 bases. This CDR3 comprises 16 residues. The V and J ends lost 3 bases and 9 bases, in that order; junction bases with no gene match: 16. Germline V gives CDR1 MNHNS, CDR2 SASEGT. CDR3 in amino acids: CASSDPLTSGSAGQYF. The CDR3 DNA sequence: TGTGCCAGCAGTGACCCACTCACTAGCGGCAGTGCCGGGCAGTACTTC.

This clonotype has only a few counts. This chain uses TRBV20-1 with TRBJ1-2, with D possibly TRBD1 on 5 matching bases. V lost 5 bases and J lost 5, with 18 bases in between. Germline V CDR1 and CDR2: DFQATT, SNEGSKA (reference sequence). The CDR3 has 14 amino acids. The CDR3 sequence: CSASGALSTYGYTF. The CDR3, as DNA: TGCAGTGCTTCTGGGGCCTTATCAACTTATGGCTACACCTTC.

This clonotype was found a few times. The CDR3 DNA follows: TGTGCCAGCAGTTACGGCGGGAGGCCCACCTACGAGCAGTACTTC. Translating gives CASSYGGRPTYEQYF. J is TRBJ2-7 and V is TRBV6-5; 8 bases fit TRBD2. V dropped 2 bases and J dropped 2; count of bases not matched to a gene: 5. CDR1 and CDR2 (germline): MNHEY, SVGAGI. CDR3 length: 15 amino acids.

This chain uses TRBV29-1 with TRBJ2-1; 10 bases align to TRBD2. CDR3 size: 16 residues. V was pared by 4 bases and J by 5 bases, with 11 bases of the junction left unmatched. Germline CDR1 reads SQVTM; CDR2 reads ANQGSEA. The CDR3 protein is CSVVRSGRALHNEQFF. The CDR3 coding sequence is TGCAGCGTTGTTAGAAGCGGGAGGGCCCTCCACAATGAGCAGTTCTTC.

This clonotype has ten or more counts. This rearrangement joins TRBV10-3 to TRBJ2-4, with D perhaps TRBD2 (6 bases). Deletions cut 2 bases from V and 6 bases from J, with 11 bases between. In germline, CDR1 is ENHRY, CDR2 SYGVKD. The CDR3 is made up of 14 amino acids. The CDR3 coding sequence is TGTGCCATCAGTGAGGAAAATAGCGGAAACATTCAGTACTTC. This translates into CAISEENSGNIQYF.

Ten or more counts support this clonotype. Relative to the germline gene, one junction end is altered; a read error may explain this. The chain is built from TRBV4-3 and TRBJ2-1, with 8 bases matching TRBD2. This CDR3 region has 16 residues. Germline CDR1 reads LGHNA; CDR2 reads YSLEER. The DNA for the CDR3 is TGCGCCAGCAACCAAGGGTTAAGCGGGAGTTACAATGAGCAGTTCTTC. Translation gives CASNQGLSGSYNEQFF.

This clonotype was counted many times. The chain recombines TRBV4-2 with TRBJ2-2; the D gene is possibly TRBD1 (5 bases). The CDR3 covers 13 residues. CDR1 is LGHNA and CDR2 is YNFKEQ in the germline V gene. V lost 6 bases to trimming and J lost 6 bases, with 11 bases between them. The CDR3 protein is CASRLTGSGELFF. CDR3 in DNA: TGTGCCAGCAGATTAACAGGTTCCGGGGAGCTGTTTTTT.

The rearrangement links TRBV10-1 to TRBJ2-1; 8 nucleotides line up with TRBD2. This CDR3 comprises 15 residues. The V and J ends lost 0 bases and 7 bases, in that order; junction bases with no gene match: 5. The V gene's germline CDR1 is WNHNN and CDR2 SYGVQD (reference sequence). The CDR3 loop is CASSESSGMGNEQFF. The CDR3 DNA reads as TGCGCCAGCAGTGAGTCTAGCGGGATGGGAAATGAGCAGTTCTTC.

The V call is TRBV28, the J call TRBJ2-4, with 11 bases that match TRBD2. V dropped 2 bases and J dropped 4; count of bases not matched to a gene: 10. Per germline, CDR1 MDHEN and CDR2 SYDVKM. The CDR3 has 18 residues. CDR3 sequence (DNA): TGTGCCAGCAGTTTAACCCAAGGACTAGCGGGTGGTAAAAACATTCAGTACTTC. This sequence encodes CASSLTQGLAGGKNIQYF.

A few counts support this clonotype. V is TRBV20-1 and J is TRBJ2-7; D gene uncertain. The CDR3 spans 11 residues. The germline V and J ends were trimmed by 6 bases and 5 bases, with 11 bases remaining between them. Germline V CDR1 and CDR2: DFQATT, SNEGSKA (reference sequence). CDR3 nucleotide sequence: TGCAGTGCCACGTTAGGGCACGAGCAGTACTTC. Its protein is CSATLGHEQYF.

This clonotype was picked up a small number of times. The junction differs from germline at one of its ends, possibly a read error. This chain uses TRBV19 with TRBJ2-7, with a possible D match to TRBD1 (6 bases). The germline V gene has CDR1 LNHDA and CDR2 SQIVND (reference sequence). The CDR3 extends over 14 amino acids. The CDR3: CASSSGQGSYEKYF. The CDR3 DNA reads as TGTGCCAGTAGTTCAGGGCAGGGGTCCTACGAGAAGTACTTC. The whole variable domain, filled in from reference TRBV19 and TRBJ2-7, reads DGGITQSPKYLFRKEGQNVTLSCEQNLNHDAMYWYRQDPGQGLRLIYYSQIVNDFQKGDIAEGYSVSREKKESFPLTVTSAQKNPTAFYLCASSSGQGSYEKYFGPGTRLTVT.

This clonotype was observed a handful of times. V gene TRBV19 combines with J gene TRBJ2-3, with D perhaps assigned TRBD1 or TRBD2 (6 bases each). Germline-derived CDR1 and CDR2 are LNHDA and SQIVND (reference sequence). The CDR3 is 13 amino acids. V dropped 7 bases and J dropped 2 bases, with 10 bases sitting between them. In DNA, the CDR3 is TGTGCCAGTAACTCGGGGGCCACAGATACGCAGTATTTT. Residues: CASNSGATDTQYF.

There are many counts of this clonotype. The chain uses TRBV29-1 and TRBJ2-5; 7 nucleotides agree with TRBD2. Germline V lookup: CDR1 SQVTM, CDR2 ANQGSEA. There are 12 residues in the CDR3. Trimming took 4 bases from V and 4 from J; bases not matched to a gene: 3. The CDR3 is CSVASGGETQYF. In nucleotides, the CDR3 is TGCAGCGTTGCTAGCGGTGGAGAGACCCAGTACTTC.